What follows describes a single T cell receptor (beta chain). This entry comes from a study of CD8 T cells in Susac syndrome. With V trimmed by 5 bases and J by 6 bases, 10 bases remained unmatched. The CDR3 sequence is 14 residues long. cDNA came from around 0.54 to 1 ug RNA primed by random hexamers. From the immunoSEQ multiplex PCR reads, TCRdb called clonotypes with MiXCR, one entry per CDR3 protein. The data hold about 210,000 distinct CDR3 sequences, with 95% observed a single time. Sequences were obtained from CD4+ T cells from PBMCs. This TCR derives from a human donor with multiple sclerosis. The rearrangement uses TRBV12-3 or TRBV12-4 and TRBJ2-7; the match to TRBD1 covers 7 bases. The DNA for the CDR3 is TGTGCCAGCAGTCTGACAGGGACGTCCGGCGAGCAGTACTTC. Encoded protein: CASSLTGTSGEQYF.